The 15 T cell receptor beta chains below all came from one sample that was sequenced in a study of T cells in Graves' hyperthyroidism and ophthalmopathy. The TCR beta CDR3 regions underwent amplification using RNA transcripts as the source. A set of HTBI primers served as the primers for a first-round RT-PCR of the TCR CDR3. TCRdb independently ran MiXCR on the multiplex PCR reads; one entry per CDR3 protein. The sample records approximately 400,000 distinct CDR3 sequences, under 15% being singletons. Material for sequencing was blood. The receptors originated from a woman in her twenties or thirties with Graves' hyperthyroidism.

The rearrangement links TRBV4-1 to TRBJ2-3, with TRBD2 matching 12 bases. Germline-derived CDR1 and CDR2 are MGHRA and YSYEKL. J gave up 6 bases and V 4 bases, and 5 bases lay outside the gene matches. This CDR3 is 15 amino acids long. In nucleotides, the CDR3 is TGCGCCAGCAGCCCTCCGACTAGCGGGAGCGATACGCAGTATTTT. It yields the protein CASSPPTSGSDTQYF.

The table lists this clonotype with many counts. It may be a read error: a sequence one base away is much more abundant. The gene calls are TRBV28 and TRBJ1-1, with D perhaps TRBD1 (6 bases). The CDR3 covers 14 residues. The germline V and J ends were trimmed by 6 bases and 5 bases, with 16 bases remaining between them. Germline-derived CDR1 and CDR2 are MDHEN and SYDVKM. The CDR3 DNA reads TGTGCCAGCAGCCTACAGGGAGGGAAGACTGAAGCTTTCTTT. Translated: CASSLQGGKTEAFF.

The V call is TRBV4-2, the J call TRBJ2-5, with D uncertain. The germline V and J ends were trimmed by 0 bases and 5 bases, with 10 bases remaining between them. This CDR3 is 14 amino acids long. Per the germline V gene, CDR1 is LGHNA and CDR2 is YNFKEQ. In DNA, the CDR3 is TGTGCCAGCAGCCAAGAGCTCCCCGAGGAGACCCAGTACTTC. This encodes CASSQELPEETQYF.

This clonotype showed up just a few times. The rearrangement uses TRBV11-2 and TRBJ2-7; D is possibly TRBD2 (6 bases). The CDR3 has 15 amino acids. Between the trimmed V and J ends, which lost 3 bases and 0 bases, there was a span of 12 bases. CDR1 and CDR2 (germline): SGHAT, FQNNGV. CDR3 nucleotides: TGTGCCAGCAGCTTCGGGACTCCGAGCTCCTACGAGCAGTACTTC. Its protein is CASSFGTPSSYEQYF.

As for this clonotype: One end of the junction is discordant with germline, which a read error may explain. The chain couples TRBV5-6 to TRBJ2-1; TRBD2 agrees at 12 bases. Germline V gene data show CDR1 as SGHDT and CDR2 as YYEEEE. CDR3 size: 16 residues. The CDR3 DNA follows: TGTGCCAGCAGCTTCAACTTACTAGCGGGAGGAAATGAGCAGCTCTTC. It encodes CASSFNLLAGGNEQLF.

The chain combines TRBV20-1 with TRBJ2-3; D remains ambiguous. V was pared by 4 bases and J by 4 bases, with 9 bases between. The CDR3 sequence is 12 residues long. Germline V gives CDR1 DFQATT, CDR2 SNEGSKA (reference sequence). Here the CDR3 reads CSAMRSADTQYF. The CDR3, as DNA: TGCAGTGCTATGAGGAGTGCAGATACGCAGTATTTT.

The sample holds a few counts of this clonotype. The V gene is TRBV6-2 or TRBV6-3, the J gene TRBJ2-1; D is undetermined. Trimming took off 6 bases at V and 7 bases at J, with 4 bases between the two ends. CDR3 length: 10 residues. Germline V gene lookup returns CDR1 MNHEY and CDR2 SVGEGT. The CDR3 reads CASRENEQFF. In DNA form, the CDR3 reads TGTGCCAGCAGGGAGAATGAGCAGTTCTTC.

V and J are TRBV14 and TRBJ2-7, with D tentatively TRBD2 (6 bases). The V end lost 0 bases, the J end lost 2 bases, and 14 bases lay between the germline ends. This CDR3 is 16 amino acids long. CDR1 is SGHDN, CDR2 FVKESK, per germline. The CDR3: CASSQDLRGLTYEQYF. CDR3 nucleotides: TGTGCCAGCAGCCAAGATCTTAGGGGACTTACCTACGAGCAGTACTTC. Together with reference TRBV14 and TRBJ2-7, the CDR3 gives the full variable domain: EAGVTQFPSHSVIEKGQTVTLRCDPISGHDNLYWYRRVMGKEIKFLLHFVKESKQDESGMPNNRFLAERTGGTYSTLKVQPAELEDSGVYFCASSQDLRGLTYEQYFGPGTRLTVT.

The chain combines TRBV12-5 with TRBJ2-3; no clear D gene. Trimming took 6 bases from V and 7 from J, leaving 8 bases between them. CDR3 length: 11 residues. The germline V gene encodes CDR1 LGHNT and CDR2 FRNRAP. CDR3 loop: CASGSFHTQYF. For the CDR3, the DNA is TGTGCTAGTGGCTCATTCCATACGCAGTATTTT.

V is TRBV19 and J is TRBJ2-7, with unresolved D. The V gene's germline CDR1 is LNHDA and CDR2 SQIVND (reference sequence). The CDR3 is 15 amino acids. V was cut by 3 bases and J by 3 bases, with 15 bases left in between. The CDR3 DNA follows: TGTGCCAGTAGTATTAACTCCCGGCAATACTACGAGCAGTACTTC. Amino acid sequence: CASSINSRQYYEQYF.

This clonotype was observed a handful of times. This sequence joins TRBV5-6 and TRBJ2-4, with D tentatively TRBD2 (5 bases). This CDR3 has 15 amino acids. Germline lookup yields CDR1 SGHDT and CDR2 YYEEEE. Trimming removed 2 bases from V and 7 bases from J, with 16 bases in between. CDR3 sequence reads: CASSLTGTQRNIQYF. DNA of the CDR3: TGTGCCAGCAGCTTAACGGGAACGCAGCGGAACATTCAGTACTTC.

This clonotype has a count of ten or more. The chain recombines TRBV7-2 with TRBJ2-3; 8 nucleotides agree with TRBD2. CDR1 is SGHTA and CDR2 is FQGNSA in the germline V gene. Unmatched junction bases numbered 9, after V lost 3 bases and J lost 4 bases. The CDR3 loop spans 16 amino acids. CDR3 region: CASSLNGGRTADTQYF. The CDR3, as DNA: TGTGCCAGCAGCTTGAACGGCGGGAGGACAGCAGATACGCAGTATTTT.

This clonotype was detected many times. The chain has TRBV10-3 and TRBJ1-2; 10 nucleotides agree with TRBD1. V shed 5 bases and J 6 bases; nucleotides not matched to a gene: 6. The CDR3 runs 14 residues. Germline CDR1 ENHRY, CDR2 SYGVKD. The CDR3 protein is CAISRQGADNGYTF. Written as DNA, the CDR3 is TGTGCCATCAGTCGACAGGGGGCGGACAATGGCTACACCTTC.

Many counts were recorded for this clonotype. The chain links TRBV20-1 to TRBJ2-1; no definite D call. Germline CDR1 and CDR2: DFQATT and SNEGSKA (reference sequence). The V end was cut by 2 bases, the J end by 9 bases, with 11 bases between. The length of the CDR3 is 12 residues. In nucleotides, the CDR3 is TGCAGTGCTAGATCTTATATGGGTGAGCAGTTCTTC. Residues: CSARSYMGEQFF.

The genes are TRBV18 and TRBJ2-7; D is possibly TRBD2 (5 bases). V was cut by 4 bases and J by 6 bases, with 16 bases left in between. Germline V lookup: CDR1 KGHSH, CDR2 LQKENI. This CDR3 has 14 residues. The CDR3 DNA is TGTGCCAGCTCACGCGAGCAAACTAGTGCCGAGCAGTACTTC. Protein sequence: CASSREQTSAEQYF.